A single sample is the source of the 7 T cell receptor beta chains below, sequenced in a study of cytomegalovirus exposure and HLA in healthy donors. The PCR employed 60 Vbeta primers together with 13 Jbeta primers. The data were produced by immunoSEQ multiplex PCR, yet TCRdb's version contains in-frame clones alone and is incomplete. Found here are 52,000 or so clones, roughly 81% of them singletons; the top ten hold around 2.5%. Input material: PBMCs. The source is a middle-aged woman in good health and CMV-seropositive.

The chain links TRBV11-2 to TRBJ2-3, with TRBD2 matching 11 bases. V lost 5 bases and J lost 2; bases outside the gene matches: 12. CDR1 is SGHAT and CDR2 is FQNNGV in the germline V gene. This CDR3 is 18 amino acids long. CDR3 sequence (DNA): TGTGCCAGCAGCCCGACGCCCTTAGCGGGGGGGCCCACAGATACGCAGTATTTT. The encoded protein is CASSPTPLAGGPTDTQYF.

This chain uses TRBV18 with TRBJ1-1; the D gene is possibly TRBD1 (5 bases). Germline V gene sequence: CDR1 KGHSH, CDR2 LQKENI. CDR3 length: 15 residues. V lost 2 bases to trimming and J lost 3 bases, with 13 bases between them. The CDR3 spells CASSPSPGGDTEAFF. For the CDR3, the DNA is TGTGCCAGCTCACCAAGCCCCGGGGGGGACACTGAAGCTTTCTTT.

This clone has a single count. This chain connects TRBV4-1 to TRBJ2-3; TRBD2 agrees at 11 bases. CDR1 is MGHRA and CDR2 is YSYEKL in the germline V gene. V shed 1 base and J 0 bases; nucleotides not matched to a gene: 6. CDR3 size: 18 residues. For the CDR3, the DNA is TGCGCCAGCAGCCAAGGCCCCGGGACTAGCGGAAGCACAGATACGCAGTATTTT. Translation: CASSQGPGTSGSTDTQYF.

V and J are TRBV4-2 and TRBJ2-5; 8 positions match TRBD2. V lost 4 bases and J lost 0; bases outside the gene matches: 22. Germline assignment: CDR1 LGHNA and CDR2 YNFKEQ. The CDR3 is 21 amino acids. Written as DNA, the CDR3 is TGTGCCAGCAGCCCCACGGTTCGGAGGGGCGGGGGGCTTTCTTACCAAGAGACCCAGTACTTC. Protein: CASSPTVRRGGGLSYQETQYF.

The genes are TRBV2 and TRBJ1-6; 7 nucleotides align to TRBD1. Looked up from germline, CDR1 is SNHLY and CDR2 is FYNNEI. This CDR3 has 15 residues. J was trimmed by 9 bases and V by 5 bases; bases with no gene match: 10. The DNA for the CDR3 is TGTGCCAGCAGTCCACTCAGAACAGGGGCTTCACCCCTCCACTTT. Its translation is CASSPLRTGASPLHF.

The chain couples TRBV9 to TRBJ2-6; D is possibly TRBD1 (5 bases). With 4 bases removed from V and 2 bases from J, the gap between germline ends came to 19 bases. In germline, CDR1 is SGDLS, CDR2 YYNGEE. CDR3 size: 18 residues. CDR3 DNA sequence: TGTGCCAGCAGCCGCCTAGGGGATAAAGTGGCTGGGGCCAACGTCCTGACTTTC. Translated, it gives CASSRLGDKVAGANVLTF.

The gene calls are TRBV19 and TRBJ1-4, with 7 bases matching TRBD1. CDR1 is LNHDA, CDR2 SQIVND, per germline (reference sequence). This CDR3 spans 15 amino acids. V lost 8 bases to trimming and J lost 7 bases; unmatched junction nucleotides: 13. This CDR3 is CASRQGPNVSEKLFF. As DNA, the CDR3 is TGTGCCAGTCGACAGGGTCCCAACGTTAGTGAAAAACTGTTTTTT.